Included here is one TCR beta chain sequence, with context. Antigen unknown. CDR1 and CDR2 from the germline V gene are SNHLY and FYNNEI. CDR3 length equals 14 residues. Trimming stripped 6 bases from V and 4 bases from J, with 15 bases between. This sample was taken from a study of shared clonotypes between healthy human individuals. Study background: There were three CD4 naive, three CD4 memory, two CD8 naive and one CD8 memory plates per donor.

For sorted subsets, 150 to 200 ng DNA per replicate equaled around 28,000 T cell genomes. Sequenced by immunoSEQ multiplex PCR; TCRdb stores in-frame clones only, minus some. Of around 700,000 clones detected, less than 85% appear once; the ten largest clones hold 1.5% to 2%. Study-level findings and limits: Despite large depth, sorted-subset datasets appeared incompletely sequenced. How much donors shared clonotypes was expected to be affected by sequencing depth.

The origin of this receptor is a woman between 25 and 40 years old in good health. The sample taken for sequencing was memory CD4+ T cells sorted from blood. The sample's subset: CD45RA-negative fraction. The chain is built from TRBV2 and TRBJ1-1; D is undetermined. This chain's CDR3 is CASSATRSGTEAFF. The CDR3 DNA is TGTGCCAGCAGCGCGACCCGGTCGGGCACTGAAGCTTTCTTT.